This T cell receptor beta chain is drawn from a study of STAT5B mutations in CD4+ large granular lymphocyte leukemia. Study details: The CDR3 'QG' motif was associated with a particular HLA allele among healthy donors.

The assay was immunoSEQ multiplex PCR, and TCRdb's table has in-frame clones only and misses some. The data contain about 3,500 clones, about 85% of them singletons. V was clipped by 6 bases and J by 4 bases, with 10 bases between them. Germline V gives CDR1 SNHLY, CDR2 FYNNEI. CDR3 length equals 13 residues. The chain has TRBV2 and TRBJ1-5; weak D call: TRBD1 (6 bases). Sequenced sample: CD4+ T cells from blood buffy coats. The origin of this receptor is a human donor in good health. In DNA form, the CDR3 reads TGTGCCAGCAGACAGGGTTCAAATCAGCCCCAGCATTTT. Translated, it gives CASRQGSNQPQHF.